The T cell receptor beta chain under discussion was sequenced for a study of blood T cell repertoires in COVID-19. Study-wide context: Acute and convalescent COVID-19 specimens originated in the United States, Italy and Spain. PBMCs, B-cell-depleted T cells, or T cells were the source of the cDNA or gDNA that made up the material.

As handled by the study authors: Estimated nucleated cell counts came from reference gene primer amplification. Sequenced by immunoSEQ multiplex PCR; TCRdb stores in-frame clones only, minus some. V and J calls plus clone size are reproduced from that table; the DNA served to infer D and trimming. The sample shows some 150,000 clones, over 65% of them seen only once. This clone came up once. The sequenced sample consisted of peripheral blood. The sequence was collected from a man in his 70s with acute or convalescent COVID-19.

As DNA, the CDR3 is TGTGCCACCAGTGATTTGTCGGGGGGGGAGACCCAGTACTTC. Translating it yields CATSDLSGGETQYF. This chain links TRBV24-1 with TRBJ2-5; 8 nucleotides line up with TRBD2. The germline V gene has CDR1 KGHDR and CDR2 SFDVKD. Trimming at V came to 0 bases and at J to 5 bases, leaving 1 base not matched to a gene. This CDR3 region has 14 residues.